In its sample, the clone carrying this T cell receptor (beta chain) was seen a few times. The source of the sample is a study of T-cell reconstitution after alpha-beta-depleted transplantation in children. During its preparation, the TCRbeta library received unique molecular identifiers. TCRdb analysed the PCR reads with MiXCR anew, one entry per CDR3 protein. Altogether hundreds of thousands of distinct CDR3 sequences are present, under 12% being singletons, with the ten largest covering less than 5%. Trimming pared 4 bases from V and 6 bases from J, leaving 7 bases between. The CDR3 extends over 11 amino acids. Germline assignment: CDR1 SGDLS and CDR2 YYNGEE.

The source of this sequence is a human donor who donated a stem cell graft to a child with acute myeloid leukemia. V and J are TRBV9 and TRBJ1-1; no clear D. The source material was PBMCs from the stem cell graft donor, sampled from the stem cell graft. The DNA for the CDR3 is TGTGCCAGCAGCCCCCGTCCTGAAGCTTTCTTT. Translating it yields CASSPRPEAFF.